The 7 T cell receptor beta chains in this list originate from one sample, sequenced in a study of blood T cells in healthy people across ages. Combining a sample-barcoded 5' primer with a J-beta primer mix, a second PCR ran for 7 to 11 cycles. TCRdb reprocessed the 5' RACE reads with MiXCR, giving one entry per CDR3 protein. The sample lists about 620,000 distinct CDR3 sequences; about 21% were seen once. Sequenced material: blood. Receptors originate from a man between 65 and 80 years old in good health.

This clonotype appeared a few times. The genes are TRBV20-1 and TRBJ2-1; TRBD2 matches at 7 bases. CDR1 is DFQATT, CDR2 SNEGSKA, per germline (reference sequence). The CDR3 extends over 17 amino acids. Unmatched junction bases numbered 10, after V lost 0 bases and J lost 2 bases. The CDR3 protein is CSARDYGDGTTYNEQFF. Written as DNA, the CDR3 is TGCAGTGCTAGAGATTATGGAGACGGGACTACCTACAATGAGCAGTTCTTC.

There are a few counts of this clonotype. The chain has TRBV25-1 and TRBJ2-7; D is perhaps TRBD2 (6 bases). The CDR3 is 15 residues long. Trimming removed 2 bases from V and 1 base from J, with 12 bases in between. Germline V gene sequence: CDR1 MGHDK, CDR2 SYGVNS. CDR3 sequence: CASSEVGGASYEQYF. The CDR3 DNA reads TGTGCCAGCAGTGAAGTAGGCGGGGCGTCCTACGAGCAGTACTTC.

This chain uses TRBV28 with TRBJ1-5, with D possibly TRBD1 on 5 matching bases. The CDR3 is made up of 14 amino acids. Germline CDR1 is MDHEN and CDR2 is SYDVKM. Trimming pared 3 bases from V and 3 bases from J, leaving 9 bases between. The CDR3 DNA reads TGTGCCAGCAGTTTGGGAGGGACCAATCAGCCCCAGCATTTT. Translation gives CASSLGGTNQPQHF. The variable domain in full, with the rest retrieved from reference TRBV28 and TRBJ1-5, is DVKVTQSSRYLVKRTGEKVFLECVQDMDHENMFWYRQDPGLGLRLIYFSYDVKMKEKGDIPEGYSVSREKKERFSLILESASTNQTSMYLCASSLGGTNQPQHFGDGTRLSIL.

The chain is built from TRBV5-6 and TRBJ2-2; 13 bases are a match to TRBD2. J was trimmed by 4 bases and V by 3 bases; bases with no gene match: 12. Germline V gene lookup returns CDR1 SGHDT and CDR2 YYEEEE. The CDR3 sequence is 19 residues long. The CDR3 region is CASSSRLAGGEAGTGELFF. The CDR3 bases are TGTGCCAGCAGCTCCCGACTAGCGGGAGGCGAGGCGGGCACCGGGGAGCTGTTTTTT.

This clonotype was seen a few times. The chain joins TRBV24-1 to TRBJ2-3; a possible D gene is TRBD1 (5 bases). V was trimmed by 9 bases and J by 7 bases, leaving 7 bases between them. This CDR3 spans 10 amino acids. Germline V gene data show CDR1 as KGHDR and CDR2 as SFDVKD. CDR3 in amino acids: CATVGHTQYF. The CDR3 DNA follows: TGTGCCACCGTGGGGCATACGCAGTATTTT.

This clonotype was detected a few times. The chain couples TRBV5-1 to TRBJ2-7; D is unresolved. With 5 bases removed from V and 3 bases from J, the gap between germline ends came to 9 bases. Germline V CDR1 and CDR2: SGHRS, YFSETQ. This CDR3 comprises 12 residues. The CDR3: CASRSDNYEQYF. The CDR3 nucleotides are TGCGCCAGCAGGTCAGACAACTACGAGCAGTACTTC.

This clonotype has at least ten counts. CDR3 amino acids: CASSFGDSLSGNTIYF. In DNA, the CDR3 is TGTGCCAGCAGCTTCGGGGACAGTCTCTCTGGAAACACCATATATTTT. The V gene is TRBV7-6, the J gene TRBJ1-3; 7 bases align to TRBD1. Germline V lookup: CDR1 SGHVS, CDR2 FNYEAQ. The V gene end was trimmed by 3 bases and the J gene end by 0 bases; junction bases not matched to a gene: 5. CDR3 size: 16 residues.